A selection of T cell receptor beta chains follows, all from one sample in a study of T cell repertoires in cytomegalovirus infection. TCRdb fed the reads into MiXCR, producing one record per CDR3 protein. The data hold 700,000 to 950,000 distinct CDR3 sequences, with 30% to 35% observed a single time. These receptors' antigens are unknown. The specimen was cultured CD8+ T cells from PBMCs, collected from culture after CMV antigen stimulation. The receptors come from a human donor in good health (CMV status not recorded). Some clones in this sample may be carry-over from other donors' samples. Each CDR3 is given with its conserved first and last residue. A D gene is named only where the DNA matches it firmly. Rows may omit the clone size; those that give it use once, few, many or a size class.

NA	TRBJ1-5	few	TRBV20-1	TGCAGTGCCCTCGGTGGCTTATCGGGCAATCAGCCCCAGCATTTT	CSALGGLSGNQPQHF
NA	TRBJ2-1	few	TRBV12-3/TRBV12-4	TGTGCCAGCTGGGGGGGGCGTGAGCAGTTCTTC	CASWGGREQFF
NA	TRBJ1-2	NA	TRBV28	TGTGCCAGCAGTTTCTGGGGATCTGGCTATGGCTACACCTTC	CASSFWGSGYGYTF
TRBD1	TRBJ2-7	once	TRBV10-3	TGTGCCACCCTGCCTGGGACAGGGATCTCCTACGAGCAGTACTTC	CATLPGTGISYEQYF
NA	TRBJ2-5	NA	TRBV27	TGTGCCAGCAGCGATAGGGAGGGGGTTCAAGAGACCCAGTACTTC	CASSDREGVQETQYF
TRBD1	TRBJ2-7	NA	TRBV6-2/TRBV6-3	TGTGCCAGCAGTTACTCGAAGCCAGGGGGCTACGAGCAGTACTTC	CASSYSKPGGYEQYF
TRBD1	TRBJ1-3	few	TRBV6-1	TGTGCCAGCAGTGAACTACAGGGGGACACCATATATTTT	CASSELQGDTIYF
NA	TRBJ2-1	many	TRBV7-6	TGTGCCAGCAGCCTCCCTGAGGAGGGTCCTGAGCAGTTCTTC	CASSLPEEGPEQFF
NA	TRBJ1-1	few	TRBV19	TGTGCCAGTAGTATAGAGGGGGTGATCACTGAAGCTTTCTTT	CASSIEGVITEAFF
TRBD1	TRBJ1-1	many	TRBV7-6	TGTGCCAGCAGCAACCGCCGGGACAGGGGAAACACTGAAGCTTTCTTT	CASSNRRDRGNTEAFF
TRBD1	TRBJ1-1	few	TRBV7-9	TGTGCCAGCAGCGCCCGGACAGGGCGCACTGAAGCTTTCTTT	CASSARTGRTEAFF
NA	TRBJ1-6	few	TRBV27	TGTGCCAGCAGTTTAGGGTTATGGACAGACCCTAATTCACCCCTCCACTTT	CASSLGLWTDPNSPLHF
NA	TRBJ2-4	NA	TRBV6-1	TGTGCCAGCAGTGAAGCCTCGGAAAACCCCTTAGCCAAAAAAATTCAGTACTTC	CASSEASENPLAKKIQYF
NA	TRBJ2-2	NA	TRBV28	TGTGCCAGCAGCCGCTACCCCACAGGCACCGGGGAGCTGTTTTTT	CASSRYPTGTGELFF
NA	TRBJ2-4	many	TRBV7-2	TGTGCCAGCAGCTTAAACCGGGGGGCAGGGAACATTCAGTACTTC	CASSLNRGAGNIQYF
NA	TRBJ2-3	NA	TRBV20-1	TGCAGTGCCCCAGCGGCTAGCACAGATACGCAGTATTTT	CSAPAASTDTQYF
NA	TRBJ2-5	many	TRBV7-2	TGTGCCAGCAGCTTAGACCTCCAGGGGCGGGCAGAGACCCAGTACTTC	CASSLDLQGRAETQYF
NA	TRBJ1-2	NA	TRBV7-4	TGTGCCATCAGCTTAGCCGGGACGACGGATGGCTACACCTTC	CAISLAGTTDGYTF
TRBD2	TRBJ2-5	many	TRBV12-3/TRBV12-4	TGTGCCAGCAGTCCCGTAGCGGGGGCCTTTCAAGAGACCCAGTACTTC	CASSPVAGAFQETQYF
NA	TRBJ2-4	once	TRBV7-4	TGTGTCAGCAGCTTAGAAGGTTTACTAGCCAAAAACATTCAGTACTTC	CVSSLEGLLAKNIQYF
TRBD1	TRBJ1-6	few	TRBV7-9	TGTGCCAGCAGCCCAGACAGGGAGAATTCACCCCTCCACTTT	CASSPDRENSPLHF
NA	TRBJ1-4	few	TRBV19	TGTGCCAGTAGTACCGCCCCTCAGGGTTACGCTAATGAAAAACTGTTTTTT	CASSTAPQGYANEKLFF
NA	TRBJ2-1	few	TRBV7-9	TGTGCCAGCAAGAAGAGCGGCTCCTACAATGAGCAGTTCTTC	CASKKSGSYNEQFF
NA	TRBJ1-3	NA	TRBV10-3	TGTGCCATCGGGCTAAGACAGAGCACAAACACCATATATTTT	CAIGLRQSTNTIYF
TRBD1	TRBJ2-7	NA	TRBV4-1	TGCGCCAGCAGCCAAGAAGACAGGGGTTACGAGCAGTACTTC	CASSQEDRGYEQYF
NA	TRBJ2-3	few	TRBV19	TGTGCCAGTACTGGACAGAGCACAGATACGCAGTATTTT	CASTGQSTDTQYF
NA	TRBJ1-2	NA	TRBV13	TGTGCCAGCAGCCACAACAGGGTGAGCGGCTACACCTTC	CASSHNRVSGYTF
TRBD1	TRBJ1-2	few	TRBV7-8	TGTGCCAGCAGCCGGACCGGGACAGGTCTTCAGGTCTATGGCTACACCTTC	CASSRTGTGLQVYGYTF
NA	TRBJ2-7	few	TRBV7-9	TGTGCCAGCAGCTTAGCGCTCAAGGACGAGCAGTACTTC	CASSLALKDEQYF
TRBD1	TRBJ2-3	once	TRBV10-3	TGTGCCATCAGCCCGGGACAGGCTAGCACAGATACGCAGTATTTT	CAISPGQASTDTQYF
NA	TRBJ2-1	NA	TRBV12-5	TGTGCTAGTGAGTACTACAATGAGCAGTTCTTC	CASEYYNEQFF
NA	TRBJ1-6	many	TRBV7-2	TGTGCCAGCAGCTATGAAAGGAGCTCCTATAATTCACCCCTCCACTTT	CASSYERSSYNSPLHF
TRBD1	TRBJ2-2	NA	TRBV5-4	TGTGCCAGCAGCTTGGGGATCCGGGACAGGGGGCTTGACACCGGGGAGCTGTTTTTT	CASSLGIRDRGLDTGELFF
NA	TRBJ2-1	few	TRBV7-7	TGTGCTAGCAGCCTCCGTCTAGGGGGGATTGACGAGCAGTTCTTC	CASSLRLGGIDEQFF
TRBD1	TRBJ1-3	NA	TRBV15	TGTGCCACCAGCATGGGACAGCACTCTGGAAACACCATATATTTT	CATSMGQHSGNTIYF
NA	TRBJ2-3	few	TRBV12-3/TRBV12-4	TGTGCCAGCAGTCCTACTAGTTTCACAGATACGCAGTATTTT	CASSPTSFTDTQYF
TRBD2	TRBJ2-1	NA	TRBV5-3	TGTGCCAGCAGCTCCGGGACTAGTCCTCCGGATGAGCAGTTCTTC	CASSSGTSPPDEQFF
NA	TRBJ2-2	NA	TRBV6-6	TGTGCCAGCATCCCCTGGGGGATGTCAGTGACCGGGGAGCTGTTTTTT	CASIPWGMSVTGELFF
NA	TRBJ1-2	NA	TRBV4-1	TGCGCCAGCAGCCAATGGGGGCAGATTGGCGGCTACACCTTC	CASSQWGQIGGYTF